These T cell receptor beta chains were read from a single sample in a study of T cell responses to AZD1222 COVID-19 vaccine. TCRdb keeps only in-frame clones here, not all; method: immunoSEQ multiplex PCR. The sample records roughly 120,000 clones, 90% to 95% being singletons. The sample here was peripheral blood, taken on day 0 of AZD1222 vaccination. The receptors were gathered from an adult in good health. The CDR3 runs from the conserved cysteine through the conserved F or W. A D gene is named only where the DNA matches it firmly. Not every row has a clone size; where given, it reads once, few, many or a size class.

CDR3nt	CDR3aa	abundance	d_gene	v_gene	j_gene
TGTGCCAGCAGCTTAGATACGGGGGGGCTAGCGGGAAGAGGTGAGCAGTTCTTC	CASSLDTGGLAGRGEQFF	once	TRBD2	TRBV11-3	TRBJ2-1
TGTGCCAGCAGCGTAGCCGCCGGTGGTCGCACTGAAGCTTTCTTT	CASSVAAGGRTEAFF	-	-	TRBV9	TRBJ1-1
TGTGCCAGCAGTCCACCTTCCTACGAGCAGTACTTC	CASSPPSYEQYF	-	-	TRBV28	TRBJ2-7
TGTGCCAGCAGCGTTGTGGACAGGGCTCTCTCTAATTCACCCCTCCACTTT	CASSVVDRALSNSPLHF	-	TRBD1	TRBV9	TRBJ1-6
TGTGCCAGCAGCACGGACAGGGACTTTTATCAGCCCCAGCATTTT	CASSTDRDFYQPQHF	-	TRBD1	TRBV5-5	TRBJ1-5
TGTGCCTGGCAAACGGGGCCCGCCCAATACGAGCAGTACTTC	CAWQTGPAQYEQYF	-	-	TRBV30	TRBJ2-7
TGTGCCACCAGTGATTCCGGGATCGTGGATACGCAGTATTTT	CATSDSGIVDTQYF	-	-	TRBV24-1	TRBJ2-3
TGTGCCAGCAGTAAACCGGGACAGCAAGGTACGCAGTATTTT	CASSKPGQQGTQYF	-	TRBD1	TRBV6-6	TRBJ2-3
TGTGCCAGCAGTTACACGGCAGCCAGGCACGAGCAGTACTTC	CASSYTAARHEQYF	-	-	TRBV6-5	TRBJ2-7
TGTGCCAGCAGCATCACCACAGATACGCAGTATTTT	CASSITTDTQYF	-	-	TRBV2	TRBJ2-3
TGTGCCAGTAATACAGGACCAGCTTTCAACTCTGGAAACACCATATATTTT	CASNTGPAFNSGNTIYF	-	-	TRBV19	TRBJ1-3
TGTGCCACGGATATAAGTCAGCCCCAGCATTTT	CATDISQPQHF	-	-	TRBV6-5	TRBJ1-5
TGTGCCAGCTCACAATCGACAGGGGAAAATTCACCCCTCCACTTT	CASSQSTGENSPLHF	-	TRBD1	TRBV18	TRBJ1-6
TGTGCCAGTAGTATGGGTGCGGGAGGAGGCAATGAGCAGTTCTTC	CASSMGAGGGNEQFF	-	TRBD2	TRBV19	TRBJ2-1
TGCGCCAGCAGCTTGGGGCCTGGGGCCAACGTCCTGACTTTC	CASSLGPGANVLTF	-	-	TRBV4-1	TRBJ2-6
TGCGCCAGCAGCCAAGATCTTTCATGGCGAGGGAGTGGATCCTACGAGCAGTACTTC	CASSQDLSWRGSGSYEQYF	-	-	TRBV4-1	TRBJ2-7
TGTGCCAGCAGCCGGAGTGAGGCCTACGAGCAGTACTTC	CASSRSEAYEQYF	-	-	TRBV27	TRBJ2-7
TGCAGTGCTAGTCCCACCCCGTTAAGCAATCAGCCCCAGCATTTT	CSASPTPLSNQPQHF	once	-	TRBV20-1	TRBJ1-5
TGTGCCACCAGTGGTGCAGGGCCGCGCAATCAGCCCCAGCATTTT	CATSGAGPRNQPQHF	-	-	TRBV24-1	TRBJ1-5
TGTGCCAGCAGTTTAAGGCGACTCACTGAAGCTTTCTTT	CASSLRRLTEAFF	-	-	TRBV27	TRBJ1-1
TGTGCCAGTAGTCACGGACTAGCTAGGAACACCGGGGAGCTGTTTTTT	CASSHGLARNTGELFF	-	TRBD2	TRBV19	TRBJ2-2
TGCGCCAGCAGCCAAGAGTTAGGCCCCTATGGCTACACCTTC	CASSQELGPYGYTF	-	-	TRBV4-1	TRBJ1-2
TGTGCCAGCAGTTTAGGGCCGAACTATGGCTACACCTTC	CASSLGPNYGYTF	-	-	TRBV28	TRBJ1-2
TGCGCCAGCAGCTTGAACTTACGGATCCAAGAGACCCAGTACTTC	CASSLNLRIQETQYF	-	-	TRBV5-1	TRBJ2-5
TGTGCCAGCAGTTCTGGGGCCAACGTCCTGACTTTC	CASSSGANVLTF	-	-	TRBV28	TRBJ2-6
TGTGCCAGCACCTCCTTGGGGCAACATCTTGACAATGAGCAGTTCTTC	CASTSLGQHLDNEQFF	-	-	TRBV28	TRBJ2-1
TGTGCCAGCAGTTACTCGGCTCGGGCAGCCTATGGCTACACCTTC	CASSYSARAAYGYTF	-	-	TRBV6-2/TRBV6-3	TRBJ1-2
TGTGCCAGCAGTGGAACGCCGCTAGCGGGAGGTGTGGATACGCAGTATTTT	CASSGTPLAGGVDTQYF	-	TRBD2	TRBV25-1	TRBJ2-3
TGTGCCACCCTGCCGACAGGCATGAACACTGAAGCTTTCTTT	CATLPTGMNTEAFF	-	-	TRBV19	TRBJ1-1
-	CASSTSEETQYF	-	-	TRBV10-1	TRBJ2-5
TGTGCCAGCAGCCCTAGCGTAGCCAGGGAGACCCAGTACTTC	CASSPSVARETQYF	-	-	TRBV7-9	TRBJ2-5
TGTGCCAGCAGCTTATACCGGGACAGGGCGAATGGCTACACCTTC	CASSLYRDRANGYTF	-	TRBD1	TRBV7-9	TRBJ1-2
TGCAGCGTCCAACAGGGAGGGAACACTGAAGCTTTCTTT	CSVQQGGNTEAFF	-	-	TRBV29-1	TRBJ1-1
TGTGCCAGTAGCCCCGAGGGTTCCTCTGGAAACACCATATATTTT	CASSPEGSSGNTIYF	-	-	TRBV19	TRBJ1-3
TGTGCCAGCAGTTTACCCGGGACAACCTACGAGCAGTACTTC	CASSLPGTTYEQYF	-	-	TRBV28	TRBJ2-7
TGTGCCAGTAGTAGGACGATGGGGTTATCAGGGAAAATTCAGCCCCAGCATTTT	CASSRTMGLSGKIQPQHF	-	-	TRBV19	TRBJ1-5
TGCGCCAGCAGCCACCCCGGCCAGTCGCAGGCAACCTACGAGCAGTACTTC	CASSHPGQSQATYEQYF	-	-	TRBV4-1	TRBJ2-7
TGCGCCAGCAGCCTCACGTCTAGCACAGATACGCAGTATTTT	CASSLTSSTDTQYF	-	-	TRBV5-1	TRBJ2-3
TGTGCCTGCCTTAGGGACAGGGGGTATGGCTACACCTTC	CACLRDRGYGYTF	-	TRBD1	TRBV30	TRBJ1-2
TGTGCCAGCAGTTTAGGGGGAAACACCATATATTTT	CASSLGGNTIYF	-	-	TRBV12-3/TRBV12-4	TRBJ1-3
TGTGCCAGCATGGGGTACTATGGCTACACCTTC	CASMGYYGYTF	-	-	TRBV28	TRBJ1-2
TGCGCCAGCGCCTCAGGGGGCGGATTTTATGGCTACACCTTC	CASASGGGFYGYTF	-	TRBD1	TRBV5-1	TRBJ1-2
TGTGCCAGCAGCAAGGACCCATTTGGAAATACGCAGTATTTT	CASSKDPFGNTQYF	-	-	TRBV7-3	TRBJ2-3
TGCGCCAGCCATACAGGGGAAAATCAGCCCCAGCATTTT	CASHTGENQPQHF	-	TRBD1	TRBV5-1	TRBJ1-5
TGCGCCAGCAGCTTAATCGACGGCAACTTCTACGAGCAGTACTTC	CASSLIDGNFYEQYF	-	-	TRBV5-1	TRBJ2-7
TGTGCCAGCAGCCCACAACAGGGAGTGGATGGCTACACCTTC	CASSPQQGVDGYTF	-	-	TRBV28	TRBJ1-2
TGTGCCAGCAGTTTAACGTCCTCCTACGAGCAGTACTTC	CASSLTSSYEQYF	-	-	TRBV27	TRBJ2-7
TGTGCCAGCAGCAGGGGGGGGGCACTTGGAAACACCATATATTTT	CASSRGGALGNTIYF	-	TRBD1	TRBV28	TRBJ1-3
TGCAGCATTTCAGGGGGGTGGGGAATGAACACTGAAGCTTTCTTT	CSISGGWGMNTEAFF	-	TRBD1	TRBV29-1	TRBJ1-1
TGTGCCAGCAGTTCCGCGACTAGCTCGTCCTACGAGCAGTACTTC	CASSSATSSSYEQYF	once	TRBD2	TRBV6-5	TRBJ2-7
TGTGCCAGCACAGGGCTGAACCTCTACAATGAGCAGTTCTTC	CASTGLNLYNEQFF	-	-	TRBV2	TRBJ2-1
TGCGCCAGCAGCCAGCTCAGACTAGCGAACACCGGGGAGCTGTTTTTT	CASSQLRLANTGELFF	-	-	TRBV4-1	TRBJ2-2
TGTGCCTGGAGGGACAGGGGGTTTACTGAAGCTTTCTTT	CAWRDRGFTEAFF	-	TRBD1	TRBV30	TRBJ1-1
TGCGCCAGCAGCCATCCAACCGGGGAGCTGTTTTTT	CASSHPTGELFF	once	-	TRBV5-1	TRBJ2-2
TGTGCCACCAGCAGAGATGTCAATCTGGGGGGCTACACCTTC	CATSRDVNLGGYTF	-	-	TRBV15	TRBJ1-2
TGTGCCACCAGCATTCGACAGGGTGAGACCCAGTACTTC	CATSIRQGETQYF	once	TRBD1	TRBV15	TRBJ2-5
TGCGCCAGCAGTGGTGGAGGGATGGGTGATGAGCAGTTCTTC	CASSGGGMGDEQFF	-	-	TRBV10-1	TRBJ2-1
TGTGCCAGCAGTTACGGAGGGGGAAAAGAGCAGTTCTTC	CASSYGGGKEQFF	-	-	TRBV6-2/TRBV6-3	TRBJ2-1
TGTGCCACCAGCTCCTCCGGACCGACCCTTTATGGCTACACCTTC	CATSSSGPTLYGYTF	-	-	TRBV15	TRBJ1-2
TGCGCCAGCACTCGGGACACCCAAAGCCGCTATGGCTACACCTTC	CASTRDTQSRYGYTF	-	-	TRBV23-1	TRBJ1-2